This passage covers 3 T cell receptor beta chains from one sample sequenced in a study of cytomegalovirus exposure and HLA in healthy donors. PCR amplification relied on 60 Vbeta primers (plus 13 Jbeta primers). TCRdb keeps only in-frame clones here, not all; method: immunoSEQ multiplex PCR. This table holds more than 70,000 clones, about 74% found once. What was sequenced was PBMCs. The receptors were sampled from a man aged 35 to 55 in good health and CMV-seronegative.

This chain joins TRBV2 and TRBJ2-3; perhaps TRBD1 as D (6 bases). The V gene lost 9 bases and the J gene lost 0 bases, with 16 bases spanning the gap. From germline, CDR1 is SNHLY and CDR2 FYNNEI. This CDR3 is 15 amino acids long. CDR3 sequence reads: CASQLGAYSTDTQYF. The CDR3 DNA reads TGTGCCAGTCAACTGGGGGCTTATAGCACAGATACGCAGTATTTT. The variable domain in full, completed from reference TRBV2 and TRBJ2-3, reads EPEVTQTPSHQVTQMGQEVILRCVPISNHLYFYWYRQILGQKVEFLVSFYNNEISEKSEIFDDQFSVERPDGSNFTLKIRSTKLEDSAMYFCASQLGAYSTDTQYFGPGTRLTVL.

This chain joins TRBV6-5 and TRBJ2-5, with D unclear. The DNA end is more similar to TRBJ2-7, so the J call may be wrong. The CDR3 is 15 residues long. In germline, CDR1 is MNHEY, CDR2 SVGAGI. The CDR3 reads CASSYSPGFYYEQYF. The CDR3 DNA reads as TGTGCCAGCAGTTACTCGCCCGGGTTTTATTACGAGCAGTACTTC.

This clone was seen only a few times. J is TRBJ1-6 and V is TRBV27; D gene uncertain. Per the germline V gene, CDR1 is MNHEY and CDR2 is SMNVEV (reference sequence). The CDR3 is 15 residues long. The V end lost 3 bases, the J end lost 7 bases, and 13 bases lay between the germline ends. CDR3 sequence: CASSFSPGRNSPLHF. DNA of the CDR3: TGTGCCAGCAGTTTTTCCCCCGGGAGAAATTCACCCCTCCACTTT.